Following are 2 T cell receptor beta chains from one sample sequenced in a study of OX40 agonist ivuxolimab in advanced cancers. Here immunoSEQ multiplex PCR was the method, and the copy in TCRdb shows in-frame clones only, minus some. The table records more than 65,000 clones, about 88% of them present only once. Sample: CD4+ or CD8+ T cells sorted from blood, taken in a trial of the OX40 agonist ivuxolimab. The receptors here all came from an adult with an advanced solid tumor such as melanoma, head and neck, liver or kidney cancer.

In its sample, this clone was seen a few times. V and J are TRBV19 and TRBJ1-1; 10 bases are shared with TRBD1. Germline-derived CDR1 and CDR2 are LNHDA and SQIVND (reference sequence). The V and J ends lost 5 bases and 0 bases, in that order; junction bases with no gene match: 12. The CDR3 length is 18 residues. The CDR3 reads CASSSPRRTGGMNTEAFF. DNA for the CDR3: TGTGCCAGTAGTTCTCCTCGCCGGACAGGGGGTATGAACACTGAAGCTTTCTTT.

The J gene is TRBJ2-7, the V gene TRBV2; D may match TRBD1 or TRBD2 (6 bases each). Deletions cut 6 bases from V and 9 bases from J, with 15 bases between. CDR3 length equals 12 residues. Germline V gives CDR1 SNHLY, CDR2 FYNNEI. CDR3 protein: CASREIQGGQYF. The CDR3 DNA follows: TGTGCCAGCAGGGAAATACAGGGAGGGCAGTACTTC.